What follows is one T cell receptor beta chain and its context. This sample is part of a study of technical replicates of blood from a handful of donors. Using immunoSEQ multiplex PCR, the repertoire was profiled, and TCRdb retains in-frame clones only, with some absent. This sample has approximately 79,000 clones, with more than 85% found just once. The V gene end was trimmed by 3 bases and the J gene end by 4 bases; junction bases not matched to a gene: 3. CDR1 is MDHEN and CDR2 is SYDVKM in the germline V gene. The CDR3 sequence is 14 residues long. The receptor was isolated from a human donor in good health. The chain employs TRBV28 and TRBJ2-1; 7 bases are a match to TRBD2. Specimen: T cells isolated from PBMCs. CDR3 amino acids: CASSLAGVYNEQFF. In DNA form, the CDR3 reads TGTGCCAGCAGTTTGGCGGGGGTGTACAATGAGCAGTTCTTC.